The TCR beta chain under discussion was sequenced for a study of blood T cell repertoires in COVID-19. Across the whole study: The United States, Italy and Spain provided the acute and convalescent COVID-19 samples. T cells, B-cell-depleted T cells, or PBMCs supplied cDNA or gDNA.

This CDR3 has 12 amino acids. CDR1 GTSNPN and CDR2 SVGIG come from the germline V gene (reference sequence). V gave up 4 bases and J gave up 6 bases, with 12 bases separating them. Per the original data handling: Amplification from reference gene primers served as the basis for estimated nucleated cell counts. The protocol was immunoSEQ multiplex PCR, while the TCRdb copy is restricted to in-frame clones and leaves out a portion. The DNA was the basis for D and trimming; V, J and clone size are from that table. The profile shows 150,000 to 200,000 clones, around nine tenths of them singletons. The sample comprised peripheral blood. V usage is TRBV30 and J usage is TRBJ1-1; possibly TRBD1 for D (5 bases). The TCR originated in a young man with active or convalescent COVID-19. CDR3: CAWTGNGAEAFF. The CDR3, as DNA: TGTGCCTGGACAGGGAATGGCGCTGAAGCTTTCTTT. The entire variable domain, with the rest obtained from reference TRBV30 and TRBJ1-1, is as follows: SQTIHQWPATLVQPVGSPLSLECTVEGTSNPNLYWYRQAAGRGLQLLFYSVGIGQISSEVPQNLSASRPQDRQFILSSKKLLLSDSGFYLCAWTGNGAEAFFGQGTRLTVV.